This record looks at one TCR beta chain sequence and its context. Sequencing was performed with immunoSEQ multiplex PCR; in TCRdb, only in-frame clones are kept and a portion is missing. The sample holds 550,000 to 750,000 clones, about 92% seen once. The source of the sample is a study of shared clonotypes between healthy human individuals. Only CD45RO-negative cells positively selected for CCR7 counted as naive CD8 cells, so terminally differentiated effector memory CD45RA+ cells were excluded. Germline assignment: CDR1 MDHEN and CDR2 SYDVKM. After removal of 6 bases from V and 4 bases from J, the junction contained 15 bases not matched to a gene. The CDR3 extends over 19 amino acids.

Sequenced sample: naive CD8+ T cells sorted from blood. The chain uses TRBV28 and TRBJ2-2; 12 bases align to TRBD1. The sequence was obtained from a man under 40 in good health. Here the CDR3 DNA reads TGTGCCAGCAGGGACAGACCGGGACAGGGGGCGCTGGGCACCGGGGAGCTGTTTTTT. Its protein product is CASRDRPGQGALGTGELFF.